This entry lists 10 T cell receptor beta chains sequenced from one sample in a study of cytomegalovirus exposure and HLA in healthy donors. Use of 60 Vbeta and 13 Jbeta primers characterized the PCR. Sequenced by immunoSEQ multiplex PCR; TCRdb stores in-frame clones only, minus some. The sample has over 120,000 clones, roughly 10% seen once. Sequencing was performed on PBMCs. The receptors shown here come from a man aged 50-60 years in good health and CMV-seronegative.

The chain carries TRBV18 and TRBJ2-1, with D tentatively TRBD2 (6 bases). Trimming removed 0 bases from V and 2 bases from J, with 8 bases in between. Germline CDR1 and CDR2: KGHSH and LQKENI. CDR3 length equals 15 residues. Here the CDR3 reads CASSPPAGTYNEQFF. CDR3 in DNA: TGTGCCAGCTCACCACCGGCGGGAACCTACAATGAGCAGTTCTTC.

This clone came up a few times. The chain uses TRBV5-1 and TRBJ1-5; maybe TRBD1 (6 bases). V dropped 0 bases and J dropped 3 bases, with 7 bases sitting between them. Germline V gene sequence: CDR1 SGHRS, CDR2 YFSETQ. CDR3 length equals 14 residues. CDR3 bases: TGCGCCAGCAGCTTGGCAGGGGACAATCAGCCCCAGCATTTT. It yields the protein CASSLAGDNQPQHF.

There are a few counts of this clone. The V call is TRBV4-1, the J call TRBJ2-5; no clear D. Per the germline V gene, CDR1 is MGHRA and CDR2 is YSYEKL. The CDR3 spans 14 residues. Trimming left V 1 base short and J 2 bases short, with 8 bases between. CDR3 loop: CASSQAWQQETQYF. In DNA, the CDR3 is TGCGCCAGCAGCCAAGCGTGGCAGCAAGAGACCCAGTACTTC.

This clone was seen more than once but under ten times. The chain has TRBV2 and TRBJ2-4; D might be TRBD1 (5 bases). The V gene's germline CDR1 is SNHLY and CDR2 FYNNEI. CDR3 length: 13 amino acids. With 3 bases removed from V and 6 bases from J, the gap between germline ends came to 9 bases. The CDR3 DNA reads TGTGCCAGCAGTGATGGCCAGGGAAACATTCAGTACTTC. It encodes CASSDGQGNIQYF.

This sequence joins TRBV6-1 and TRBJ1-1; D gene ambiguous. The germline CDR1 and CDR2 sequences are MNHNS and SASEGT. The V and J ends lost 2 bases and 3 bases respectively, with 10 bases between them. The CDR3 is made up of 14 amino acids. The CDR3 bases are TGTGCCAGCAGTGAAAGGAGGGTTGACACTGAAGCTTTCTTT. Its translation is CASSERRVDTEAFF.

The chain uses TRBV28 and TRBJ2-2; D is unclear. Trimming took 6 bases from V and 6 from J, leaving 17 bases between them. Germline-derived CDR1 and CDR2 are MDHEN and SYDVKM. This CDR3 comprises 15 residues. CDR3 loop: CASSPSSIKAGELFF. As DNA, the CDR3 is TGTGCCAGCAGCCCGTCCAGTATTAAAGCCGGGGAGCTGTTTTTT.

This clone has a handful of counts. CDR3 loop: CAIEGLPAGDTQYF. The CDR3, as DNA: TGTGCCATCGAGGGACTACCCGCGGGCGATACGCAGTATTTT. The chain is built from TRBV28 and TRBJ2-3, with 7 bases identical to TRBD2. V was clipped by 10 bases and J by 6 bases; unmatched bases: 13. Germline V CDR1 and CDR2: MDHEN, SYDVKM. The CDR3 is made up of 14 amino acids.

This clone was detected only a few times. The rearrangement joins TRBV19 to TRBJ2-1; 11 positions match TRBD2. CDR1 and CDR2 (germline): LNHDA, SQIVND (reference sequence). Trimming cost V 2 bases and J 10 bases; bases outside gene matches: 13. This CDR3 has 17 amino acids. This CDR3 is CASSIRGGLAVGGEQFF. Here the CDR3 DNA reads TGTGCCAGTAGTATACGGGGGGGACTAGCGGTGGGTGGGGAGCAGTTCTTC.

This clone appeared a few times. V gene TRBV5-5 combines with J gene TRBJ1-4; no clear D. Trimming left V 3 bases short and J 5 bases short, with 8 bases between. Per the germline V gene, CDR1 is SGHKS and CDR2 is YYEKEE (reference sequence). This CDR3 has 13 residues. In nucleotides, the CDR3 is TGTGCCAGCAGCTCAGTATACAATGAAAAACTGTTTTTT. Translation gives CASSSVYNEKLFF.

V and J are TRBV15 and TRBJ2-7, with D tentatively TRBD2 (6 bases). V dropped 6 bases and J dropped 0 bases, with 21 bases sitting between them. Per the germline V gene, CDR1 is LNHNV and CDR2 is YYDKDF (reference sequence). This CDR3 has 17 residues. The CDR3 loop reads CATSDGRGGTSSYEQYF. CDR3 DNA sequence: TGTGCCACCAGTGATGGTAGGGGCGGGACGAGCTCCTACGAGCAGTACTTC.